This T cell receptor (beta chain) was captured by sequencing in a study of T cells expressing NK-cell markers. Study background: The authors derived TCR beta repertoires from sorted CD3+CD56+NKG2C+, CD3+CD56+NKG2C- and CD3+CD56-NKG2C+ T cells. Study results and limitations: Nothing established the HCMV specificity of expanded NKG2C+ T cell clones. In a handful of donors, dominant clonotypes made up roughly 28.3-65% of CD3+CD56-NKG2C+ cells.

As regards this clonotype: Its antigen is not identified.

CDR3 length: 15 amino acids. Per the germline V gene, CDR1 is SGHDN and CDR2 is FVKESK. TCRdb re-called the 5' RACE reads; every CDR3 protein appears as one record, without DNA. This listing includes about 390,000 distinct CDR3 sequences. The clonotype was recovered from a woman between 50 and 59 years old in good health. The material sequenced was blood T cells: a sorted CD56 or NKG2C T cell subset, CD4+ or CD8+ T cells, or bulk PBMC T cells (not recorded which). The gene calls are TRBV14 and TRBJ2-3; TCRdb selects TRBD1, and the lack of DNA leaves this call unchecked. This CDR3 is CASSPRTGGTDTQYF.